What follows describes a single T cell receptor beta chain. The antigen it binds to is not known. No much larger clone exists at a distance of one base, and base qualities are not known. The data derive from a study of T-cell reconstitution after alpha-beta-depleted transplantation in children (dated by TCRdb to about 2016). About the investigation overall: Using TCR repertoire profiling, the study followed T-cell immune reconstitution in a quantitative way in children after TCRalphabeta/CD19-depleted allogeneic hematopoietic cell transplantation.

Library creation used PCR. Instrument used: Illumina HiSeq 2500. TCR libraries were prepared with molecular barcoding, using unique molecular identifiers to normalize TCRbeta repertoire quantification. TCRdb trimmed the raw reads at Q25, called clones with MiXCR and kept productive beta chains. All rows with the same CDR3 protein become a single entry with the most common DNA and genes. This sample is represented by 610,000 or so distinct CDR3 sequences; more than 20% of them were singletons. The ten largest clones add up to around a third of the sample. Overall study results and their limits: In some patients, the high TCRbeta diversity seen at day 60 was put down to recipient T cells and intrathymic progenitors that had survived conditioning. The frequencies of hyperexpanded clones fell over the following months, and after one year, T-cell counts and TCRbeta diversity were mostly attributed to newly produced T cells. The apparently early alphabetaT-cell count recovery about two months after transplant was reportedly dependent on only several hundred rapidly expanded clones derived from non-depleted graft cells.

Looking up the germline V gene (reference sequence) yields CDR1 DFQATT and CDR2 SNEGSKA. Measured from the cysteine to the phenylalanine, the CDR3 is 14 residues long. Only CDR3 DNA is held: 42 bases, read in frame from base 1. Trimmed from V: 5 bases; trimmed from J: 4 bases; junction bases lacking a gene match: 7. The treatment or condition label of this sample denotes: allogeneic hematopoietic cell transplantation with graft depleted of TCRalphabeta T cells and CD19 B cells. The transplant recipients were children given TCRalphabeta/CD19-depleted allogeneic hematopoietic cell grafts. The sequence is built from TRBV20-1 and TRBJ2-5; TRBD2 lines up with 10 middle nucleotides. This clonotype originated in a boy under three years old with Wiskott-Aldrich syndrome, due to receive a stem cell transplant. Material: PBMCs, obtained before TCRalphabeta/CD19-depleted stem cell transplant. Here the CDR3 is given as CSALAGARGETQYF. The DNA sequence is TGCAGTGCTCTAGCGGGAGCGAGGGGAGAGACCCAGTACTTC.